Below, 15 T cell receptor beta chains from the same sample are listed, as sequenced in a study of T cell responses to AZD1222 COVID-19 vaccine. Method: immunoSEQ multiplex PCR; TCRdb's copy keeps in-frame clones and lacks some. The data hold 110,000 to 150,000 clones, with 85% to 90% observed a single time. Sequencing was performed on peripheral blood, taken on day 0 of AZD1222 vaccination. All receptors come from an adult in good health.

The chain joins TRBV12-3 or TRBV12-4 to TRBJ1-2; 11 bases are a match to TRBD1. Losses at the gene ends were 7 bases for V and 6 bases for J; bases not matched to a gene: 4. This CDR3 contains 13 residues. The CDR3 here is CASNTGQGDGYTF. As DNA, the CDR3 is TGTGCCAGCAATACGGGACAGGGGGATGGCTACACCTTC.

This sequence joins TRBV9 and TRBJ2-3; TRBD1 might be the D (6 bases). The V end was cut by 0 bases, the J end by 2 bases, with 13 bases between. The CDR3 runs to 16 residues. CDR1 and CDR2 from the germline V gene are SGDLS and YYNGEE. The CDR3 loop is CASSVGDTPYTDTQYF. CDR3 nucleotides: TGTGCCAGCAGCGTAGGGGACACCCCCTACACAGATACGCAGTATTTT.

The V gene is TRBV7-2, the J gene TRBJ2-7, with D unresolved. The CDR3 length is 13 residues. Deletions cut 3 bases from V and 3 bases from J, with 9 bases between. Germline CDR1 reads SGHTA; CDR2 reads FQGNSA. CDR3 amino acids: CASSLELGYEQYF. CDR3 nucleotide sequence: TGTGCCAGCAGCTTGGAACTTGGCTACGAGCAGTACTTC.

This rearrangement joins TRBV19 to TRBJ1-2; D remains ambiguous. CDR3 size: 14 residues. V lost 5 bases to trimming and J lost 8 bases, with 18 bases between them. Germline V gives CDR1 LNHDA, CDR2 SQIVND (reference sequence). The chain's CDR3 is CASSPRVPTEGYTF. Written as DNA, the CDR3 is TGTGCCAGTAGTCCACGGGTGCCGACGGAAGGCTACACCTTC.

CDR3 sequence reads: CASSLAGVTF. The CDR3 bases are TGTGCCAGCAGTTTAGCAGGGGTAACCTTC. V and J are TRBV12-3 or TRBV12-4 and TRBJ1-2; TRBD1 is a possible D gene (5 bases). The V end lost 0 bases, the J end lost 14 bases, and 7 bases lay between the germline ends. The CDR3 is 10 amino acids.

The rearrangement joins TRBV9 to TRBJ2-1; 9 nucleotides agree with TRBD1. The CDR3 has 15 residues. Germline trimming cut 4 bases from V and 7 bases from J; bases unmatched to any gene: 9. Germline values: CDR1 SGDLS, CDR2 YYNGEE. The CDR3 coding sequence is TGTGCCAGCAGCACGGACAGGGGTCTCATTAATGAGCAGTTCTTC. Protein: CASSTDRGLINEQFF.

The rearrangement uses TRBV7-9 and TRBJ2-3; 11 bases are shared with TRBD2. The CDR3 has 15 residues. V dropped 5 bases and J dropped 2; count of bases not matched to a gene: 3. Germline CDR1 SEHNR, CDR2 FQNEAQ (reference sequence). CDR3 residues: CASSVTSGVTDTQYF. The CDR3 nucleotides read TGTGCCAGCAGCGTGACTAGCGGGGTCACAGATACGCAGTATTTT.

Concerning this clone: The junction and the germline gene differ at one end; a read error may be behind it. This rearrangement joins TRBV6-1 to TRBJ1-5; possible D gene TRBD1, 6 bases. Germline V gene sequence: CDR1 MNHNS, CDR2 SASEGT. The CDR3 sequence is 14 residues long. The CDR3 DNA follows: TGTGCCAGCAGTGATGTGGGGGGCAATAAGCCCCAGCATTTT. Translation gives CASSDVGGNKPQHF.

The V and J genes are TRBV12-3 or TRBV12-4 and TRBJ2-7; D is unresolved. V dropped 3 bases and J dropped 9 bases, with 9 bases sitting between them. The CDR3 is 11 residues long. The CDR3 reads CASSLGFGQYF. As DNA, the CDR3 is TGTGCCAGCAGTTTGGGCTTTGGGCAGTACTTC.

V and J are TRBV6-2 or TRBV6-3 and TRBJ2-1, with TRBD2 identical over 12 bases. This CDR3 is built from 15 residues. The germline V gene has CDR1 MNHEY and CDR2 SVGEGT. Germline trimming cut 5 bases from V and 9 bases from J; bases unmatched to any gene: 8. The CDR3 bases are TGTGCCAGCAGTCTTCTAGCGGGGGGGCCTGGTGAGCAGTTCTTC. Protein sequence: CASSLLAGGPGEQFF.

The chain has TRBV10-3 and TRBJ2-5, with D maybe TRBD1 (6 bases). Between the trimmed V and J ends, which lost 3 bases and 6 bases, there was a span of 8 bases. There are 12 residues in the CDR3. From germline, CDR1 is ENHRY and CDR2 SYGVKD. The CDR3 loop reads CAISDQGQTQYF. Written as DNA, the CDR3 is TGTGCCATCAGTGATCAGGGGCAGACCCAGTACTTC.

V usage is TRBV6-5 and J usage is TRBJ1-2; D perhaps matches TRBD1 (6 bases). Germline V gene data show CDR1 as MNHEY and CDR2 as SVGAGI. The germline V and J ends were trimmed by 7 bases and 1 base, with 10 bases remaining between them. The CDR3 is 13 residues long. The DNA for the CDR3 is TGTGCCAGCACAGGACAGCTTAACTATGGCTACACCTTC. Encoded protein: CASTGQLNYGYTF.

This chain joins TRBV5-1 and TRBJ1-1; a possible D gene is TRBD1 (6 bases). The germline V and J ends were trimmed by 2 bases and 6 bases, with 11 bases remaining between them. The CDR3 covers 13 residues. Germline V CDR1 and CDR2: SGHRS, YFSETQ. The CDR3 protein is CASSFDGGPEAFF. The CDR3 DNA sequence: TGCGCCAGCAGCTTCGACGGGGGCCCTGAAGCTTTCTTT. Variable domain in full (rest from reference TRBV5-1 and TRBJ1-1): KAGVTQTPRYLIKTRGQQVTLSCSPISGHRSVSWYQQTPGQGLQFLFEYFSETQRNKGNFPGRFSGRQFSNSRSEMNVSTLELGDSALYLCASSFDGGPEAFFGQGTRLTVV.

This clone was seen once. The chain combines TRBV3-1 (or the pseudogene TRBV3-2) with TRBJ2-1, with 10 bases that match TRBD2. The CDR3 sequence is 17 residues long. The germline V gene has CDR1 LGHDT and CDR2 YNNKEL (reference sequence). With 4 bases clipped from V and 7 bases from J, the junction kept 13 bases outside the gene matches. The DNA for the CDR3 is TGTGCCAGCAGCCCCGGGCCGCAAGCGGGGGGGTTTAATGAGCAGTTCTTC. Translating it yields CASSPGPQAGGFNEQFF.

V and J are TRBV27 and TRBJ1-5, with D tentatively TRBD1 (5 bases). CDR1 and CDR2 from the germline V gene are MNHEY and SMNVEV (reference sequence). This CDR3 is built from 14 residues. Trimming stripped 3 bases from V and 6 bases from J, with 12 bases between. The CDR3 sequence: CASSFVAGSQPQHF. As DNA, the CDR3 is TGTGCCAGCAGTTTCGTGGCAGGGAGTCAGCCCCAGCATTTT.